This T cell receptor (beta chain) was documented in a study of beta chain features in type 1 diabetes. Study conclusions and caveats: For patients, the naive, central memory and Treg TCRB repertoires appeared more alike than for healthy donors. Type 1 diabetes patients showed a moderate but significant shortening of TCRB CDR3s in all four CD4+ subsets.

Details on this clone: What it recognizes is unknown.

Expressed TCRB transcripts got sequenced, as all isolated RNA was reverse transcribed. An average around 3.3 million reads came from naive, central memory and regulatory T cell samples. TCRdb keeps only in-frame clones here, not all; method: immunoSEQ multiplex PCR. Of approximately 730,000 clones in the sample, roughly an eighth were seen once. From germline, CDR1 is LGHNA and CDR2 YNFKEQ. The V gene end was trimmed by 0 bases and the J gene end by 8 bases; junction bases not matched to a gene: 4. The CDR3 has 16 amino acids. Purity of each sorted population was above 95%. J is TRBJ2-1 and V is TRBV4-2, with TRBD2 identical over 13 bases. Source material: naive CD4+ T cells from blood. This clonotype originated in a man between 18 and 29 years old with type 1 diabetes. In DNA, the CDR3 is TGTGCCAGCAGCCAAGATGAGACTAGCGGGGGGCATGAGCAGTTCTTC. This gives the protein CASSQDETSGGHEQFF.